This T cell receptor beta chain was obtained from a study of neoadjuvant nivolumab and ipilimumab in lung cancer. Profiled with immunoSEQ multiplex PCR; TCRdb holds only in-frame clones, not every one. The table has 5,500 to 8,500 clones, over 70% seen once. The CDR3 contains 14 residues. Per germline, CDR1 SGHAT and CDR2 FQNNGV. V dropped 5 bases and J dropped 7; count of bases not matched to a gene: 7. Source: tumor tissue, taken after neoadjuvant nivolumab, alone or with ipilimumab, at or shortly before surgery. The J gene is TRBJ2-1, the V gene TRBV11-2; 8 nucleotides align to TRBD2. The receptor was isolated from an adult with non-small cell lung cancer. The CDR3 sequence: CASSTPGGRNEQFF. The CDR3 DNA sequence: TGTGCCAGCAGCACCCCGGGGGGGCGGAATGAGCAGTTCTTC. The full variable domain, completed using reference TRBV11-2 and TRBJ2-1, is EAGVAQSPRYKIIEKRQSVAFWCNPISGHATLYWYQQILGQGPKLLIQFQNNGVVDDSQLPKDRFSAERLKGVDSTLKIQPAKLEDSAVYLCASSTPGGRNEQFFGPGTRLTVL.